The 13 T cell receptor beta chains below all came from one sample that was sequenced in a study of CD8+ T cells in alopecia areata. Reverse transcription of extracted RNA yielded cDNA, which provided the sequencing template. Here immunoSEQ multiplex PCR was the method, and the copy in TCRdb shows in-frame clones only, minus some. The table lists approximately 210,000 clones, over 60% of them singletons. Described treatment: oral pan-JAK inhibitor, 5-10 mg twice daily. The sample consisted of CD4+ T cells sorted from blood, taken at approximately week 45, from a patient treated with tofacitinib. The origin of the receptors is a human donor with alopecia areata.

This clone was counted a few times. The J gene is TRBJ1-2, the V gene TRBV2; 10 bases agree with TRBD1. This CDR3 has 15 amino acids. After removal of 6 bases from V and 6 bases from J, the junction contained 10 bases not matched to a gene. CDR1 and CDR2 from the germline V gene are SNHLY and FYNNEI. The CDR3 bases are TGTGCCAGCAGGGTAGACAGGGGGCCGTATCATGGCTACACCTTC. Its protein is CASRVDRGPYHGYTF. Based on the CDR3 plus reference TRBV2 and TRBJ1-2, the full variable domain is EPEVTQTPSHQVTQMGQEVILRCVPISNHLYFYWYRQILGQKVEFLVSFYNNEISEKSEIFDDQFSVERPDGSNFTLKIRSTKLEDSAMYFCASRVDRGPYHGYTFGSGTRLTVV.

In DNA form, the CDR3 reads TGTGCCAGCACCCCCTTAGCGGGGCTAGCCAAAAACATTCAGTACTTC. It specifies CASTPLAGLAKNIQYF. This chain connects TRBV6-6 to TRBJ2-4; 8 bases match TRBD2. The V and J ends lost 7 bases and 0 bases, in that order; junction bases with no gene match: 8. The CDR3 loop spans 16 amino acids. Germline lookup yields CDR1 MNHNY and CDR2 SVGAGI (reference sequence).

This clone appeared once. The rearrangement joins TRBV15 to TRBJ2-1; 8 bases are shared with TRBD2. Losses at the gene ends were 3 bases for V and 6 bases for J; bases not matched to a gene: 10. The CDR3 is 16 amino acids. Germline CDR1 is LNHNV and CDR2 is YYDKDF (reference sequence). DNA of the CDR3: TGTGCCACCAGCAGTTTCGTAGCGGGGCCTTCCAATGAGCAGTTCTTC. Its protein product is CATSSFVAGPSNEQFF.

This rearrangement joins TRBV29-1 to TRBJ2-3, with D unresolved. The CDR3 is 17 amino acids. Germline loops: CDR1 SQVTM, CDR2 ANQGSEA. V gave up 0 bases and J gave up 0 bases, with 16 bases separating them. The CDR3 DNA sequence: TGCAGCGTTGAAGATCCGCATGAGCCCGCTAGCACAGATACGCAGTATTTT. It yields the protein CSVEDPHEPASTDTQYF.

The rearrangement uses TRBV2 and TRBJ2-2, with 7 bases fitting TRBD2. Germline V lookup: CDR1 SNHLY, CDR2 FYNNEI. This CDR3 contains 15 residues. Trimming took 7 bases from V and 2 from J; bases not matched to a gene: 7. CDR3 protein: CASTPSGTNTGELFF. As DNA, the CDR3 is TGTGCCAGCACACCAAGCGGGACTAACACCGGGGAGCTGTTTTTT.

The J gene is TRBJ2-7, the V gene TRBV5-1; TRBD1 agrees at 8 bases. CDR3 length: 15 residues. The germline V gene encodes CDR1 SGHRS and CDR2 YFSETQ. The V and J ends lost 4 bases and 5 bases, in that order; junction bases with no gene match: 11. Written as DNA, the CDR3 is TGCGCCAGCAGCCCACACGGCGGGACAGGTAACGAGCAGTACTTC. Translation: CASSPHGGTGNEQYF.

This clone turned up a few times. The chain couples TRBV6-5 to TRBJ2-4, with 8 bases aligning to TRBD1. There are 13 residues in the CDR3. Germline V CDR1 and CDR2: MNHEY, SVGAGI. V was clipped by 5 bases and J by 7 bases; unmatched bases: 4. The CDR3 sequence is CASSADRVNIQYF. DNA for the CDR3: TGTGCCAGCAGTGCGGACAGGGTGAACATTCAGTACTTC.

V and J are TRBV5-1 and TRBJ2-3; perhaps TRBD2 as D (7 bases). Germline loops: CDR1 SGHRS, CDR2 YFSETQ. V was pared by 4 bases and J by 4 bases, with 19 bases between. The CDR3 totals 16 residues. The CDR3 sequence is CASSPGAGGSADTQYF. CDR3 coding DNA: TGCGCCAGCAGCCCAGGGGCGGGCGGGAGCGCAGATACGCAGTATTTT.

The chain carries TRBV19 and TRBJ2-5; TRBD1 matches at 10 bases. This CDR3 region has 19 residues. The V gene's germline CDR1 is LNHDA and CDR2 SQIVND (reference sequence). The J segment lost 4 bases and the V segment lost 8 bases, leaving 22 bases of the junction unmatched. The CDR3 DNA follows: TGTGCCAGTGGTGGCCCCCCCGGGACAGGGGTAGTGGGGCGAGAGACCCAGTACTTC. It encodes CASGGPPGTGVVGRETQYF.

J is TRBJ2-7 and V is TRBV2; D gene ambiguous. Germline V gene sequence: CDR1 SNHLY, CDR2 FYNNEI. CDR3 size: 13 residues. V gave up 6 bases and J gave up 2 bases, with 11 bases separating them. The CDR3 bases are TGTGCCAGCAGCGACTGGAGTCCCTACGAGCAGTACTTC. The encoded protein is CASSDWSPYEQYF.

The table lists this clone with a few counts. The chain joins TRBV4-3 to TRBJ2-2, with D unresolved. The CDR3 runs 13 residues. Germline V gene data show CDR1 as LGHNA and CDR2 as YSLEER. The germline V and J ends were trimmed by 1 base and 7 bases, with 7 bases remaining between them. The CDR3 nucleotides read TGCGCCAGCAGCCAAGTGGGGAACGGGGAGCTGTTTTTT. This sequence encodes CASSQVGNGELFF.

Only a few counts were recorded for this clone. The chain couples TRBV7-9 to TRBJ2-5, with D unresolved. The V gene's germline CDR1 is SEHNR and CDR2 FQNEAQ (reference sequence). Deletions cut 1 base from V and 5 bases from J, with 17 bases between. There are 16 residues in the CDR3. The CDR3 loop reads CASSLGIGRAEETQYF. The DNA for the CDR3 is TGTGCCAGCAGCTTAGGAATTGGAAGGGCCGAGGAGACCCAGTACTTC.

The sample holds a few counts of this clone. Other nucleotide sequences in the sample specify the same CDR3. J is TRBJ1-1 and V is TRBV7-2, with D uncertain. The germline V gene encodes CDR1 SGHTA and CDR2 FQGNSA. V was clipped by 3 bases and J by 0 bases, with 8 bases between them. The CDR3 covers 14 residues. CDR3: CASSFTGMNTEAFF. CDR3 bases: TGTGCCAGCAGCTTTACCGGTATGAACACTGAAGCTTTCTTT.